The present TCR beta chain was sequenced within a study of chemoradiotherapy in HPV16-positive cancers. Study findings and constraints: The functional HPV-specific definition rests on just a couple of HPV16-positive patients.

V was pared by 0 bases and J by 3 bases, with 9 bases between. CDR3 length: 16 amino acids. The germline V gene encodes CDR1 MNHEY and CDR2 SVGAGI. Assay: immunoSEQ multiplex PCR; the TCRdb copy retains only in-frame clones and omits some. The sample carries approximately 15,000 clones, roughly three quarters recorded once. A few counts support this clone. As yet, its antigen is unknown. The receptor was isolated from a human donor with HPV-associated anogenital cancer. This sample was taken from a patient who underwent chemoradiotherapy. V usage is TRBV6-5 and J usage is TRBJ1-6; D remains ambiguous. The CDR3, as DNA: TGTGCCAGCAGTTACTCCCAGGCTGGCTATAATTCACCCCTCCACTTT. This encodes CASSYSQAGYNSPLHF.